The clone carrying this T cell receptor beta chain turned up a few times. Trimming at V came to 3 bases and at J to 5 bases, leaving 16 bases not matched to a gene. CDR1 is MGHDK and CDR2 is SYGVNS in the germline V gene. The CDR3 is made up of 18 amino acids. Time point meaning: pre-sensitization, week 0. The treatment is: therapeutic diphenylcyclopropenone sensitization with weekly scalp DPC. TCRdb ran MiXCR on the RACE reads and lists one entry per CDR3 protein. The table records 250,000 or so distinct CDR3 sequences, around 7.7% of them present only once. This record comes from a study of human T cells and chemical hapten exposure.

The J gene is TRBJ2-3, the V gene TRBV25-1; 8 bases are a match to TRBD1. The input for sequencing was whole blood, taken in connection with sensitization to the hapten diphenylcyclopropenone (DPC). The TCR was taken from a man between 18 and 29 years old with alopecia areata. Some clones in this sample may be carry-over from other donors' samples. CDR3: CASSEASRAGGERDTQYF. The DNA for the CDR3 is TGTGCCAGCAGTGAGGCGAGTCGAGCAGGGGGCGAGCGAGATACGCAGTATTTT. Complete variable domain (other parts from reference TRBV25-1 and TRBJ2-3): EADIYQTPRYLVIGTGKKITLECSQTMGHDKMYWYQQDPGMELHLIHYSYGVNSTEKGDLSSESTVSRIRTEHFPLTLESARPSHTSQYLCASSEASRAGGERDTQYFGPGTRLTVL.